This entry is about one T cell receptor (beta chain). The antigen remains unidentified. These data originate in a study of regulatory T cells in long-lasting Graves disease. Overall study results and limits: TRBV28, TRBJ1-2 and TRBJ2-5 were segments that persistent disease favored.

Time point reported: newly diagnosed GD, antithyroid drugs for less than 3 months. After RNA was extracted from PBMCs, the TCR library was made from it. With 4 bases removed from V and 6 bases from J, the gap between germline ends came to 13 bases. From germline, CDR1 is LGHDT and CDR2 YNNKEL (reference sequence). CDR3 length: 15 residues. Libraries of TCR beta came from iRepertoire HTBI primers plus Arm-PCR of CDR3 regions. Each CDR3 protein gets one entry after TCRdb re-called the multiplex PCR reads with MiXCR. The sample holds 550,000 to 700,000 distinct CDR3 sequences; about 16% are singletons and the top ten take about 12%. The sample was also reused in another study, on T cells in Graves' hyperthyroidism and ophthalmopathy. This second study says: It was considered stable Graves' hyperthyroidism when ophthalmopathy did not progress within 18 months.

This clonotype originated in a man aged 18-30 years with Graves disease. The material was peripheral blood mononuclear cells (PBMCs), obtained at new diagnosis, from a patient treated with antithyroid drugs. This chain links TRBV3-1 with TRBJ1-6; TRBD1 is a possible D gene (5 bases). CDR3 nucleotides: TGTGCCAGCAGCCTCCAGGGTCCCCTTAATTCACCCCTCCACTTT. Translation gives CASSLQGPLNSPLHF.